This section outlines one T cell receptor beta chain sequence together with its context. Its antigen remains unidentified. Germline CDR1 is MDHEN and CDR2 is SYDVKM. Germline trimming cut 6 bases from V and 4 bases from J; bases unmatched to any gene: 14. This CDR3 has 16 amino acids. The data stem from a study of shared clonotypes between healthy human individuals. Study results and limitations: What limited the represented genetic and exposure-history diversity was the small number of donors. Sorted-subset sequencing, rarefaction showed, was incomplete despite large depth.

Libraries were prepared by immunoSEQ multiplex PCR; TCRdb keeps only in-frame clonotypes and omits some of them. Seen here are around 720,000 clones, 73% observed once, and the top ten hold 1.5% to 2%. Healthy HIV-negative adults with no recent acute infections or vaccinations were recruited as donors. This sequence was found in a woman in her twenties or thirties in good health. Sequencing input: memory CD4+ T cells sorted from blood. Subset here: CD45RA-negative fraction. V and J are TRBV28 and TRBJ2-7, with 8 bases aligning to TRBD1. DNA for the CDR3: TGTGCCAGCAGATTGACAGGGGCCACTAGGGGGTACGAGCAGTACTTC. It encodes CASRLTGATRGYEQYF.